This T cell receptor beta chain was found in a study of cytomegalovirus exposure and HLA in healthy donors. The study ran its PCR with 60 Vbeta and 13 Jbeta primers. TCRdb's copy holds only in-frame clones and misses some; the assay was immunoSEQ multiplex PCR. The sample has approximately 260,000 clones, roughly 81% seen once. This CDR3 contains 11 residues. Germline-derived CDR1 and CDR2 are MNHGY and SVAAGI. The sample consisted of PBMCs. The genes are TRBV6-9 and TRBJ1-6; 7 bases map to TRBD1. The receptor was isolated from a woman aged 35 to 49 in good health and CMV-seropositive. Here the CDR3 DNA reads TGTAACGACAGGGTCAACTCACCCCTCCACTTT. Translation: CNDRVNSPLHF.